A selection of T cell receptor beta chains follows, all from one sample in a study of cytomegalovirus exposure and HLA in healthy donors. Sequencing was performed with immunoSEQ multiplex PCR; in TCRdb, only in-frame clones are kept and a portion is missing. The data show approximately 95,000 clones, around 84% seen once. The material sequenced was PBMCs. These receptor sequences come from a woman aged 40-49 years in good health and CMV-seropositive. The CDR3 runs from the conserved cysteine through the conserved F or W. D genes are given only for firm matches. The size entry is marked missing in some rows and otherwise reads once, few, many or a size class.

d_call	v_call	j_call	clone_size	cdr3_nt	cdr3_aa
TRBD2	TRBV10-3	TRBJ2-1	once	TGTGCCATCAGTGATGGACTAGCGGTTTCCAATGAGCAGTTCTTC	CAISDGLAVSNEQFF
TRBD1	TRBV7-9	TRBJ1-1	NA	TGTGCCAGCAGCCATAGGGACAGGGAAGCTTTCTTT	CASSHRDREAFF
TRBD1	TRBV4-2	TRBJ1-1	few	TGTGCCAGCAGCCCCACGGGACAGATGGACACTGAAGCTTTCTTT	CASSPTGQMDTEAFF
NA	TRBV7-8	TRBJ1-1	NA	TGTGCCAGCAGCCCACCGGGGGGGGTGGCCACTGAAGCTTTCTTT	CASSPPGGVATEAFF
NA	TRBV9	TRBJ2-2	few	TGTGCCAGCAGCGCGAGGGTCGGCGGGGAGCTGTTTTTT	CASSARVGGELFF
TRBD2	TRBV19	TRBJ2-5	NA	TGTGCCAGTAGGGGGACTAGCGGAGCACAAGAGACCCAGTACTTC	CASRGTSGAQETQYF
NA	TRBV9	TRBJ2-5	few	TGTGCCAGCAGCGTATTGGAGGGGCTCGGAGAGACCCAGTACTTC	CASSVLEGLGETQYF
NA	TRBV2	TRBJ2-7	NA	TGTGCCAGCAGTCCGTCGGGGAAGCAGTACTTC	CASSPSGKQYF
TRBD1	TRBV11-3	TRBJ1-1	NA	TGTGCCAGCAGCCTGGGACAGGGGGATTTGCCTGAAGCTTTCTTT	CASSLGQGDLPEAFF
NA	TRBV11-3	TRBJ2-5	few	TGTGCCAGCAGCGCCGCTACAGGGTATGAGACCCAGTACTTC	CASSAATGYETQYF
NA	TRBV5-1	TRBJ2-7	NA	TGCGCCAGCAGGCCGGGACACGATTCCTACGAGCAGTACTTC	CASRPGHDSYEQYF